Below are 27 T cell receptor beta chains sequenced from a single sample in a study of cytomegalovirus exposure and HLA in healthy donors. PCR amplification relied on 60 Vbeta primers (plus 13 Jbeta primers). Produced via immunoSEQ multiplex PCR; TCRdb's table is partial and in-frame only. The sample yields about 97,000 clones, around a tenth seen once. Sequencing input: PBMCs. The receptor source for this set is a man between 45 and 60 years old in good health and CMV-seropositive.

V gene TRBV18 combines with J gene TRBJ2-1; 11 bases fit TRBD2. V dropped 4 bases and J dropped 4; count of bases not matched to a gene: 18. CDR1 and CDR2 (germline): KGHSH, LQKENI. The CDR3 runs 20 residues. CDR3 coding DNA: TGTGCCAGCTCACAGGCCACGGGACTAGCGGAGCTGGGTGTATACAATGAGCAGTTCTTC. It encodes CASSQATGLAELGVYNEQFF.

This clone was detected a few times. The chain recombines TRBV28 with TRBJ1-2; 10 bases line up with TRBD1. The CDR3 sequence is 15 residues long. Germline loops: CDR1 MDHEN, CDR2 SYDVKM. Trimming took 7 bases from V and 8 from J; bases not matched to a gene: 13. The CDR3 bases are TGTGCCAGCAAAGCGGCCCTGACAGGGGGCAACGGCTACACCTTC. Its protein product is CASKAALTGGNGYTF.

This clone showed up just a few times. The rearrangement uses TRBV27 and TRBJ2-1; D possibly corresponds to TRBD1 (5 bases). The CDR3 loop spans 13 amino acids. V shed 5 bases and J shed 10 bases, with 15 bases lying between them. CDR1 is MNHEY, CDR2 SMNVEV, per germline (reference sequence). CDR3 in DNA: TGTGCCAGCAGTGGGGCAGGGCGAGGAGAGCAGTTCTTC. Amino acid sequence: CASSGAGRGEQFF.

This clone was detected only once. The chain recombines TRBV28 with TRBJ1-1; a weak D match, TRBD1 (6 bases). The CDR3 sequence is 14 residues long. V shed 0 bases and J shed 9 bases, with 14 bases lying between them. The germline V gene has CDR1 MDHEN and CDR2 SYDVKM. CDR3 bases: TGTGCCAGCAGTTTATGGGGTGACGGACAGCAAGCTTTCTTT. Translated: CASSLWGDGQQAFF.

In this sample, this clone turned up a few times. J is TRBJ1-2 and V is TRBV6-1, with unresolved D. From germline, CDR1 is MNHNS and CDR2 SASEGT. Trimming took 4 bases from V and 8 from J, leaving 14 bases between them. The CDR3 extends over 13 amino acids. The CDR3 nucleotides are TGTGCCAGCAGTGTAGGGAGCTACTGGGGCTACACCTTC. As protein: CASSVGSYWGYTF.

The V call is TRBV6-6, the J call TRBJ2-5; a weak D match, TRBD2 (6 bases). Deletions cut 8 bases from V and 5 bases from J, with 18 bases between. Germline CDR1 MNHNY, CDR2 SVGAGI (reference sequence). The CDR3 has 14 residues. CDR3 sequence (DNA): TGTGCCAGCCGACTAGATTGGCGGTGGGAGACCCAGTACTTC. This codes for CASRLDWRWETQYF.

This clone turned up a few times. The chain carries TRBV6-1 and TRBJ1-6; D possibly corresponds to TRBD1 (6 bases). This CDR3 spans 16 amino acids. CDR1 is MNHNS and CDR2 is SASEGT in the germline V gene. The V and J ends lost 3 bases and 7 bases respectively, with 16 bases between them. DNA for the CDR3: TGTGCCAGCAGTGAGGACGGGACACCCATAAATTCACCCCTCCACTTT. This encodes CASSEDGTPINSPLHF.

This clone was recorded a few times. This CDR3 reads CASSLNRGYEQYF. The CDR3 DNA reads as TGTGCCAGCAGTTTAAACAGGGGTTACGAGCAGTACTTC. The chain is built from TRBV28 and TRBJ2-7; TRBD1 matches 7 bases. V was pared by 2 bases and J by 4 bases, with 2 bases of the junction left unmatched. The CDR3 totals 13 residues. CDR1 and CDR2 from the germline V gene are MDHEN and SYDVKM.

This clone has a handful of counts. The V and J genes are TRBV11-2 and TRBJ2-5, with 9 positions matching TRBD2. Germline V gene sequence: CDR1 SGHAT, CDR2 FQNNGV. The J segment lost 4 bases and the V segment lost 2 bases, leaving 8 bases of the junction unmatched. The CDR3 is 16 amino acids. Here the CDR3 DNA reads TGTGCCAGCAGCTTAAGCCCTAGCGGGATATTAGAGACCCAGTACTTC. Its translation: CASSLSPSGILETQYF.

This clone was counted a few times. The chain has TRBV28 and TRBJ1-1; TRBD1 agrees at 9 bases. Trimming at V came to 3 bases and at J to 1 base, leaving 3 bases not matched to a gene. Looked up from germline, CDR1 is MDHEN and CDR2 is SYDVKM. The CDR3 loop spans 15 amino acids. CDR3 coding DNA: TGTGCCAGCAGTTTGGACAGGGGTTGGAACACTGAAGCTTTCTTT. Residues: CASSLDRGWNTEAFF.

At least ten counts were recorded for this clone. V and J are TRBV6-1 and TRBJ1-1; no firm D call. There are 14 residues in the CDR3. V dropped 6 bases and J dropped 4 bases, with 15 bases sitting between them. Germline loops: CDR1 MNHNS, CDR2 SASEGT. CDR3 loop: CASSLRGEGTEAFF. The CDR3 DNA follows: TGTGCCAGCAGCCTGCGGGGAGAGGGCACTGAAGCTTTCTTT.

Only a few counts were recorded for this clone. V is TRBV4-3 and J is TRBJ1-2; the match to TRBD1 covers 8 bases. CDR1 and CDR2 from the germline V gene are LGHNA and YSLEER. V gave up 0 bases and J gave up 4 bases; unmatched junction bases: 7. There are 16 residues in the CDR3. The DNA of the CDR3 is TGCGCCAGCAGCCAAGATCGACAGGGGATACCCTATGGCTACACCTTC. It codes for CASSQDRQGIPYGYTF.

Only a few counts were recorded for this clone. It differs at one base from a far larger clone, so likely a read error. The same CDR3 can be traced to other DNA sequences in this sample. J is TRBJ1-1 and V is TRBV30; the D gene is possibly TRBD1 (6 bases). Germline V gene sequence: CDR1 GTSNPN, CDR2 SVGIG (reference sequence). Trimming took 7 bases from V and 11 from J, leaving 17 bases between them. The CDR3 has 11 amino acids. CDR3 nucleotide sequence: TGTGCCTCCGCGGAGGACAGTGAGGCTTTCTTT. Translation: CASAEDSEAFF.

The J gene is TRBJ2-7, the V gene TRBV10-3; 12 bases match TRBD2. Germline values: CDR1 ENHRY, CDR2 SYGVKD. V gave up 3 bases and J gave up 0 bases; unmatched junction bases: 12. This CDR3 comprises 19 residues. The CDR3 coding sequence is TGTGCCATCAGTGACTCTGGACTAGCGGGGACATTACGCTCCTACGAGCAGTACTTC. It encodes CAISDSGLAGTLRSYEQYF.

The chain employs TRBV10-3 and TRBJ1-2, with a possible D match to TRBD1 (5 bases). This CDR3 has 13 residues. V shed 2 bases and J shed 5 bases, with 9 bases lying between them. The germline V gene has CDR1 ENHRY and CDR2 SYGVKD. CDR3 residues: CAISERTMYGYTF. The CDR3 nucleotides read TGTGCCATCAGTGAGCGGACAATGTATGGCTACACCTTC.

The chain links TRBV19 to TRBJ2-5; D is ambiguous. Trimming took off 6 bases at V and 3 bases at J, with 14 bases between the two ends. CDR3 size: 14 residues. Per germline, CDR1 LNHDA and CDR2 SQIVND (reference sequence). CDR3 region: CASRKRRVEETQYF. In DNA form, the CDR3 reads TGTGCCAGTAGGAAACGCCGGGTGGAAGAGACCCAGTACTTC.

This clone was seen more than once but under ten times. CDR3 in amino acids: CASSVGLKATIYF. CDR3 bases: TGTGCCAGCAGCGTAGGACTGAAGGCCACCATATATTTT. V and J are TRBV9 and TRBJ1-3; no clear D. The germline V and J ends were trimmed by 0 bases and 9 bases, with 10 bases remaining between them. The germline V gene has CDR1 SGDLS and CDR2 YYNGEE. This CDR3 is built from 13 residues.

This chain connects TRBV27 to TRBJ2-7; unclear D gene. CDR1 is MNHEY and CDR2 is SMNVEV in the germline V gene (reference sequence). The CDR3 consists of 17 residues. V lost 5 bases to trimming and J lost 1 base, with 21 bases between them. DNA for the CDR3: TGTGCCAGCAGTCTCCGCCTGAATTTAGCCCTTTCCTACGAGCAGTACTTC. It encodes CASSLRLNLALSYEQYF.

A few counts support this clone. V and J are TRBV28 and TRBJ2-1, with D tentatively TRBD2 (5 bases). CDR3 length: 14 residues. CDR1 and CDR2 from the germline V gene are MDHEN and SYDVKM. The V and J ends lost 2 bases and 12 bases respectively, with 17 bases between them. The CDR3 sequence: CASSLQAALRVQFF. The CDR3 bases are TGTGCCAGCAGTTTACAGGCGGCTTTGCGGGTGCAGTTCTTC.

This clone was counted only a few times. The gene calls are TRBV2 and TRBJ2-7; maybe TRBD1 (5 bases). The CDR3 contains 16 residues. V was shortened by 6 bases and J by 4 bases, with 22 bases between the two germline ends. Germline CDR1 SNHLY, CDR2 FYNNEI. CDR3 region: CASRRRGESASYEQYF. The CDR3, as DNA: TGTGCCAGCAGACGAAGGGGTGAAAGCGCTTCATACGAGCAGTACTTC.

This clone was picked up a small number of times. V and J are TRBV6-5 and TRBJ2-3; possible D gene TRBD2, 5 bases. The V end lost 1 base, the J end lost 5 bases, and 10 bases lay between the germline ends. Germline CDR1 reads MNHEY; CDR2 reads SVGAGI. The CDR3 runs 14 residues. This chain's CDR3 is CASSYFEAGDTQYF. The CDR3 nucleotides are TGTGCCAGCAGTTACTTCGAGGCGGGAGATACGCAGTATTTT.

This clone was counted between two and nine times. The V call is TRBV4-1, the J call TRBJ1-1; 7 positions agree with TRBD1. CDR3 size: 11 residues. Per germline, CDR1 MGHRA and CDR2 YSYEKL. The V gene end was trimmed by 8 bases and the J gene end by 6 bases; junction bases not matched to a gene: 3. CDR3 loop: CASARGAEAFF. The CDR3 DNA reads as TGCGCCAGCGCCAGGGGGGCTGAAGCTTTCTTT.

The chain has TRBV27 and TRBJ1-3; 8 positions agree with TRBD1. Germline V gives CDR1 MNHEY, CDR2 SMNVEV (reference sequence). With V trimmed by 2 bases and J by 1 base, 4 bases remained unmatched. The CDR3 runs 16 residues. The CDR3 coding sequence is TGTGCCAGCAGTTTAAAAGGGACAGGATCTGGAAACACCATATATTTT. It is translated as CASSLKGTGSGNTIYF.

This clone showed up many times. The rearrangement uses TRBV27 and TRBJ2-7; D remains ambiguous. This CDR3 has 12 amino acids. V was clipped by 7 bases and J by 6 bases, with 13 bases between them. Germline CDR1 and CDR2: MNHEY and SMNVEV (reference sequence). The CDR3 DNA reads as TGTGCCAGCATCCGGAGTGGAAGCGAGCAGTACTTC. As protein: CASIRSGSEQYF.

This clone was observed a few times. The chain combines TRBV5-6 with TRBJ1-6; 8 bases fit TRBD1. CDR1 and CDR2 from the germline V gene are SGHDT and YYEEEE. Losses at the gene ends were 0 bases for V and 10 bases for J; bases not matched to a gene: 6. The CDR3 has 15 amino acids. In DNA form, the CDR3 reads TGTGCCAGCAGCTTGGGACCCTCAGGGGGCTCACCCCTCCACTTT. Translation: CASSLGPSGGSPLHF.

Points on this clone: Other DNA sequences in the same sample also yield this CDR3. The chain employs TRBV5-1 and TRBJ1-4; D call uncertain. The V end was cut by 6 bases, the J end by 4 bases, with 13 bases between. Germline V CDR1 and CDR2: SGHRS, YFSETQ. There are 14 residues in the CDR3. The CDR3 sequence: CASKEASFNEKLFF. The CDR3 DNA follows: TGCGCCAGCAAAGAGGCGTCATTTAATGAAAAACTGTTTTTT.

This clone was observed a few times. The chain has TRBV18 and TRBJ2-7; a possible D gene is TRBD1 (7 bases). The CDR3 has 14 residues. V was clipped by 3 bases and J by 6 bases, with 15 bases between them. Germline V gene lookup returns CDR1 KGHSH and CDR2 LQKENI. CDR3 nucleotide sequence: TGTGCCAGCTCACCCCCGCGGGACAGATTCGAGCAGTACTTC. Protein sequence: CASSPPRDRFEQYF.